Listed below are T cell receptor beta chains from one sample, sequenced in a study of cytomegalovirus exposure and HLA in healthy donors. Clones were sequenced by immunoSEQ multiplex PCR, and TCRdb holds only the in-frame ones, with some missing. The sample records 110,000 or so clones, 74% being singletons. The sequenced sample was PBMCs. All receptors come from a woman aged 40 to 49 in good health and CMV-seropositive. CDR3s include the opening cysteine and the closing phenylalanine or tryptophan. The D gene is left open where the match is weak. Size values are once, few and many counts, or a class for expanded clones, and some rows have none.

V gene	clone size	J gene	D gene	CDR3 protein	CDR3 DNA
TRBV19	NA	TRBJ1-3	NA	CASSAGLDSGNTIYF	TGTGCCAGTAGTGCGGGATTGGACTCTGGAAACACCATATATTTT
TRBV21-1	NA	TRBJ1-5	NA	CASSKVSGNGQPQHF	TGTGCCAGCAGCAAAGTGTCAGGGAATGGTCAGCCCCAGCATTTT
TRBV7-9	NA	TRBJ2-1	TRBD2	CASSPAGGSSYNEQFF	TGTGCCAGCAGCCCCGCGGGGGGGAGCTCCTACAATGAGCAGTTCTTC
TRBV19	NA	TRBJ2-3	NA	CASRRGGTDTQYF	TGTGCCAGCCGGAGGGGTGGCACAGATACGCAGTATTTT
TRBV5-5	NA	TRBJ1-1	NA	CASSLGSNTEAFF	TGTGCCAGCAGCTTGGGCAGTAACACTGAAGCTTTCTTT
TRBV15	NA	TRBJ1-6	NA	CATRETQGSSPLHF	TGTGCCACCAGAGAGACACAGGGCTCCTCACCCCTCCACTTT
TRBV15	few	TRBJ2-5	NA	CATSSGRVANQETQYF	TGTGCCACCAGCTCGGGAAGGGTAGCCAATCAAGAGACCCAGTACTTC
TRBV14	NA	TRBJ2-2	NA	CASSQVEGNTGELFF	TGTGCCAGCAGCCAAGTGGAGGGGAACACCGGGGAGCTGTTTTTT
TRBV29-1	NA	TRBJ1-2	NA	CSGGENYGYTF	TGCAGCGGGGGAGAGAACTATGGCTACACCTTC
TRBV29-1	NA	TRBJ2-1	TRBD2	CSVGTSGSKNEQFF	TGCAGCGTCGGGACTAGCGGGAGTAAGAATGAGCAGTTCTTC
TRBV11-2	NA	TRBJ1-4	TRBD1	CASSLTDRGNEKLFF	TGTGCCAGCAGCCTCACCGACAGGGGTAATGAAAAACTGTTTTTT
TRBV5-1	NA	TRBJ2-5	TRBD1	CASNNGTGDQETQYF	TGCGCCAGCAACAACGGGACAGGGGATCAAGAGACCCAGTACTTC
TRBV27	once	TRBJ1-1	NA	CASSSPGHNTEAFF	TGTGCCAGCAGTTCGCCGGGACATAACACTGAAGCTTTCTTT
TRBV19	NA	TRBJ2-5	TRBD2	CASSISLAGGPWETQYF	TGTGCCAGTAGTATCTCGCTAGCGGGGGGGCCGTGGGAGACCCAGTACTTC
TRBV9	NA	TRBJ2-5	NA	CASSVVGQAGTQYF	TGTGCCAGCAGCGTAGTGGGGCAGGCCGGGACCCAGTACTTC
TRBV5-6	few	TRBJ1-1	NA	CASSLWFGGGGTEAFF	TGTGCCAGCAGCTTATGGTTTGGCGGCGGAGGCACTGAAGCTTTCTTT
TRBV9	NA	TRBJ2-5	NA	CASSVEGQGTQYF	TGTGCCAGCAGCGTAGAAGGGCAGGGGACCCAGTACTTC
TRBV27	few	TRBJ1-1	NA	CASSFLGGGEAFF	TGTGCCAGCAGTTTCCTGGGGGGGGGAGAAGCTTTCTTT
TRBV7-9	NA	TRBJ2-7	TRBD2	CASSFPGGINEQYF	TGTGCCAGCAGCTTCCCCGGGGGGATAAACGAGCAGTACTTC
TRBV30	NA	TRBJ2-7	NA	CAWSLVGFLGEQYF	TGTGCCTGGAGTCTGGTGGGCTTTCTGGGCGAGCAGTACTTC
TRBV5-1	NA	TRBJ2-6	TRBD2	CASSLVGLAFRANVLTF	TGCGCCAGCAGCTTGGTGGGACTAGCATTTCGGGCCAACGTCCTGACTTTC
TRBV4-3	many	TRBJ2-7	NA	CASSQDPGASLYEQYF	TGCGCCAGCAGCCAAGATCCAGGGGCTAGTCTATACGAGCAGTACTTC
TRBV2	NA	TRBJ1-1	NA	CASSSQDTEAFF	TGTGCCAGCAGTTCTCAGGACACTGAAGCTTTCTTT
TRBV2	NA	TRBJ1-1	TRBD1	CASITGVNTEAFF	TGTGCCAGCATCACAGGGGTGAACACTGAAGCTTTCTTT
TRBV11-2	NA	TRBJ1-4	NA	CASSSDRASEKLFF	TGTGCCAGCAGCTCGGACAGAGCCAGTGAAAAACTGTTTTTT
TRBV30	NA	TRBJ2-1	TRBD1	CAWAGGNEQFF	TGTGCCTGGGCAGGGGGAAATGAGCAGTTCTTC
TRBV7-9	NA	TRBJ2-2	TRBD2	CASSLRASGNTGELFF	TGTGCCAGCAGCTTAAGGGCTAGCGGGAACACCGGGGAGCTGTTTTTT
TRBV5-1	NA	TRBJ2-1	NA	CASSLGPNEQFF	TGCGCCAGCAGCTTGGGTCCAAATGAGCAGTTCTTC
TRBV6-4	NA	TRBJ1-2	TRBD1	CASSPQGGSNYGYTF	TGTGCCAGCAGTCCCCAGGGGGGATCGAACTATGGCTACACCTTC
TRBV29-1	NA	TRBJ1-5	TRBD1	CSVLQGVDQPQHF	TGCAGCGTTTTACAGGGGGTTGATCAGCCCCAGCATTTT
TRBV19	NA	TRBJ2-4	TRBD1	CASSLEPGQGALNIQYF	TGTGCCAGTAGTCTAGAACCGGGACAGGGGGCCCTAAACATTCAGTACTTC